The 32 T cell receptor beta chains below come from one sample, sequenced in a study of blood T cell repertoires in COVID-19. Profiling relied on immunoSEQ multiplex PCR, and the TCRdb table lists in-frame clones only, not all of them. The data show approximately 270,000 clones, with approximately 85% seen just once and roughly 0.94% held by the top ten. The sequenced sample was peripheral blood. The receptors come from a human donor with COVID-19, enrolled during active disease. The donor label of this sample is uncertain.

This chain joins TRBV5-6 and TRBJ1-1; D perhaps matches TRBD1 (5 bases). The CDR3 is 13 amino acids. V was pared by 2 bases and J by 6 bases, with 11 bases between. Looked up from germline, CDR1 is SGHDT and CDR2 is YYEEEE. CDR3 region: CASSLGDEAEAFF. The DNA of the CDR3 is TGTGCCAGCAGCTTAGGGGATGAGGCTGAAGCTTTCTTT.

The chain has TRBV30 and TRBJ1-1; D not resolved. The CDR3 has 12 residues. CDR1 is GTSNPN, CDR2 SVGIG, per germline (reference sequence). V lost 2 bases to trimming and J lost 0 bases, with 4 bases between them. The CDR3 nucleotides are TGTGCCTGGAGTCTACTGAACACTGAAGCTTTCTTT. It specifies CAWSLLNTEAFF.

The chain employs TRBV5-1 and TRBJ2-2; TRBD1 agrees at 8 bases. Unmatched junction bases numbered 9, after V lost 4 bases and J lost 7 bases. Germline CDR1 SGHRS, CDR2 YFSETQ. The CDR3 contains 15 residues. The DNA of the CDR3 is TGCGCCAGCAGCGAGAGGACAGGGTGGGACGGGGAGCTGTTTTTT. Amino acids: CASSERTGWDGELFF.

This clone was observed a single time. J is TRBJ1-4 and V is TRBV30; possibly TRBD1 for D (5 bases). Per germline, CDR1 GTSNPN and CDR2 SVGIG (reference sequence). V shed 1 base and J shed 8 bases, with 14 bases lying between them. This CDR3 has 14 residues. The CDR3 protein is CAWSATVLIEKLFF. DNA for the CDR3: TGTGCCTGGAGTGCGACAGTCTTAATAGAAAAACTGTTTTTT. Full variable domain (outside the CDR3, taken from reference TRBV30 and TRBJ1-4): SQTIHQWPATLVQPVGSPLSLECTVEGTSNPNLYWYRQAAGRGLQLLFYSVGIGQISSEVPQNLSASRPQDRQFILSSKKLLLSDSGFYLCAWSATVLIEKLFFGSGTQLSVL.

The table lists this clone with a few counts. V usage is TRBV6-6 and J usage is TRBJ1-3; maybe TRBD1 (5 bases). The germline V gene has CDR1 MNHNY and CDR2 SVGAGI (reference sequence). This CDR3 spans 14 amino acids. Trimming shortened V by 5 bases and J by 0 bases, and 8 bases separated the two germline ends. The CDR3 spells CASSGGSSGNTIYF. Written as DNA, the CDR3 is TGTGCCAGCAGTGGGGGGTCCTCTGGAAACACCATATATTTT.

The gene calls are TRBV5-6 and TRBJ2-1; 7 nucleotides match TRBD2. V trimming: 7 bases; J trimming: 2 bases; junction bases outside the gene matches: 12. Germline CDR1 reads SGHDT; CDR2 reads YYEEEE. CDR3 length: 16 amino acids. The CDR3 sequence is CASDTQREFTYNEQFF. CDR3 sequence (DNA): TGTGCCAGCGATACACAGCGGGAATTTACCTACAATGAGCAGTTCTTC.

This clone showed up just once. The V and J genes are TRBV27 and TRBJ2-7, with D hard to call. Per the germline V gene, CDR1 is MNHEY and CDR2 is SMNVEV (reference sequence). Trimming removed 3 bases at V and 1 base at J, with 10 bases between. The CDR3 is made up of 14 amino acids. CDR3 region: CASSFEAASYEQYF. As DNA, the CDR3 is TGTGCCAGCAGTTTCGAGGCCGCTTCCTACGAGCAGTACTTC.

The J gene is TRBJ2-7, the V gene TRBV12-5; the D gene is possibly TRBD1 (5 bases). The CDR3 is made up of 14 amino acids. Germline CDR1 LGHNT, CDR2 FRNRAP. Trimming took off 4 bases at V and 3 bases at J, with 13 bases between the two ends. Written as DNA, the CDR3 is TGTGCTAGTGGTTCCCGGACAACAAGCTACGAGCAGTACTTC. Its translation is CASGSRTTSYEQYF.

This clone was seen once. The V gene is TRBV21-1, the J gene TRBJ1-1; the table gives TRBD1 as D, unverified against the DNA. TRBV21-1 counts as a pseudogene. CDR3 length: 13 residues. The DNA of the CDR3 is TGTGCCTGCTTCAGGGGTATGAACACTGAAGCTTTCTTT. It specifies CACFRGMNTEAFF.

CDR3 nucleotides: TGTGCCAGCTCTGAAGGGGAAACGCAAGGCTACACCTTC. The encoded protein is CASSEGETQGYTF. This rearrangement joins TRBV18 to TRBJ1-2, with a weak D call TRBD1 (5 bases). The CDR3 length is 13 residues. Germline-derived CDR1 and CDR2 are KGHSH and LQKENI. The V end lost 6 bases, the J end lost 8 bases, and 16 bases lay between the germline ends.

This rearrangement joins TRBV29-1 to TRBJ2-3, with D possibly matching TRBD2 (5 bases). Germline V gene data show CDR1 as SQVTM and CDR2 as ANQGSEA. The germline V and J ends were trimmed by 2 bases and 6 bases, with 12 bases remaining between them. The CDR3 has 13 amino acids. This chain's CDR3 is CSVESGIADTQYF. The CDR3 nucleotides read TGCAGCGTTGAATCGGGGATCGCGGATACGCAGTATTTT.

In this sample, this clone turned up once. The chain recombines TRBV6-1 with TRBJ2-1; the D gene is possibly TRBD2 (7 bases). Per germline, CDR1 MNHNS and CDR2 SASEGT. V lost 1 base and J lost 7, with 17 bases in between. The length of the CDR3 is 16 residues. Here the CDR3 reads CASSEGGGRGLNEQFF. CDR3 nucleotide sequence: TGTGCCAGCAGTGAAGGCGGGGGCAGGGGTTTGAATGAGCAGTTCTTC.

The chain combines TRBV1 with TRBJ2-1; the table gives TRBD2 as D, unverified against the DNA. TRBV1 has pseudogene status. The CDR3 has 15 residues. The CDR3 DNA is TGCACCAGCAGCCCGACTAGCGGGAGGAACGATGAGCAGTTCTTC. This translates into CTSSPTSGRNDEQFF.

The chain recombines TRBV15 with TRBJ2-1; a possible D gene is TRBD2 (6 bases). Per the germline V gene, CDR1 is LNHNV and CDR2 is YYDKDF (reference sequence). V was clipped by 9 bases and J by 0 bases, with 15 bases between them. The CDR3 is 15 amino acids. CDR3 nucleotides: TGTGCCACGCGCGAGCGGGCGGGCTCCTACAATGAGCAGTTCTTC. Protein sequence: CATRERAGSYNEQFF.

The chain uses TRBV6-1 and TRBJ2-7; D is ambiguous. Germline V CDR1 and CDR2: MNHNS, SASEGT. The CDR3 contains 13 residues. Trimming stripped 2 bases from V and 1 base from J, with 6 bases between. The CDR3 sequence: CASSEISSYEQYF. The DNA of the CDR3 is TGTGCCAGCAGTGAAATCTCTTCCTACGAGCAGTACTTC.

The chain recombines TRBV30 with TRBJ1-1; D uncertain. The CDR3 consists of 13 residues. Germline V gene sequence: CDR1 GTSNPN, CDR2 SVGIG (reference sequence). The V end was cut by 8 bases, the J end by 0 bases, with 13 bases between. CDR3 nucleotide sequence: TGTGCCCGAGCCCCCACTATGAACACTGAAGCTTTCTTT. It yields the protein CARAPTMNTEAFF.

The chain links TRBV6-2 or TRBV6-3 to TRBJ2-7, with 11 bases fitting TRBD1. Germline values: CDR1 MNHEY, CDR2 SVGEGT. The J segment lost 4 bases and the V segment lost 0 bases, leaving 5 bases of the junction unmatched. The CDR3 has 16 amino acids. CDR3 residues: CASSYSPGQGVYEQYF. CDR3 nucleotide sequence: TGTGCCAGCAGTTACTCCCCGGGACAGGGGGTTTACGAGCAGTACTTC.

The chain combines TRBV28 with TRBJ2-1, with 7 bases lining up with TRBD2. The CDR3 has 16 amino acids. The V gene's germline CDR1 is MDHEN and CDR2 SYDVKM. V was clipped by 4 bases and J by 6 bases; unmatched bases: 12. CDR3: CASSSRTSLTSNEQFF. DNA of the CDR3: TGTGCCAGCAGTTCCCGGACTAGTCTGACTAGCAATGAGCAGTTCTTC.

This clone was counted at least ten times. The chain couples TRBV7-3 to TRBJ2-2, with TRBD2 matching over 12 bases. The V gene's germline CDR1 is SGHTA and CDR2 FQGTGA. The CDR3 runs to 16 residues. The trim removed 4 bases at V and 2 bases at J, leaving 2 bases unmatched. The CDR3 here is CASSSGLAGNTGELFF. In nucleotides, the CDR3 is TGTGCCAGCAGCTCCGGACTAGCGGGAAACACCGGGGAGCTGTTTTTT. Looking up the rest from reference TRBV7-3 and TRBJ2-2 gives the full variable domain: GAGVSQTPSNKVTEKGKYVELRCDPISGHTALYWYRQSLGQGPEFLIYFQGTGAADDSGLPNDRFFAVRPEGSVSTLKIQRTERGDSAVYLCASSSGLAGNTGELFFGEGSRLTVL.

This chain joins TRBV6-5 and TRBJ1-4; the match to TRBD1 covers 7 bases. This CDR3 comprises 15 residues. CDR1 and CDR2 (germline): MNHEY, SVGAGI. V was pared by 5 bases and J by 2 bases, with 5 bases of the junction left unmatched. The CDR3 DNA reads TGTGCCAGCAGTCAGGGGGGTTGGACTAATGAAAAACTGTTTTTT. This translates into CASSQGGWTNEKLFF.

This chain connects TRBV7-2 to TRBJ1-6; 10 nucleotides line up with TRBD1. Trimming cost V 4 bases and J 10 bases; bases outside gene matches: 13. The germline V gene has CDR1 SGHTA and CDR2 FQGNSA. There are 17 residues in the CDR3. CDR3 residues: CASSSPRDRGSRSPLHF. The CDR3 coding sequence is TGTGCCAGCAGCTCCCCTAGGGACAGGGGATCTCGGTCACCCCTCCACTTT.

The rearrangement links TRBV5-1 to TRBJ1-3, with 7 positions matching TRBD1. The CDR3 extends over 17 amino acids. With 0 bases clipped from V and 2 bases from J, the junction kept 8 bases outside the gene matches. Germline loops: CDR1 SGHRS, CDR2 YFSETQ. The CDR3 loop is CASSLEGGNLPGNTIYF. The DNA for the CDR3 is TGCGCCAGCAGCTTGGAAGGGGGCAATCTCCCTGGAAACACCATATATTTT.

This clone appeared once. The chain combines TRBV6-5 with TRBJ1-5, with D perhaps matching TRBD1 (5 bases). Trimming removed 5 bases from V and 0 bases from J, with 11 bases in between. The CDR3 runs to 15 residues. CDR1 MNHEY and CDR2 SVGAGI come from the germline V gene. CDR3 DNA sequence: TGTGCCAGCAGTCCGGACACCACTAGCAATCAGCCCCAGCATTTT. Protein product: CASSPDTTSNQPQHF.

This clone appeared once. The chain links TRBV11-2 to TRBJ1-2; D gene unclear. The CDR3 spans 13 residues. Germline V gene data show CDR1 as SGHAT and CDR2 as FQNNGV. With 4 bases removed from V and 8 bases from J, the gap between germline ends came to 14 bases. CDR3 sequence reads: CASSYRESVGYTF. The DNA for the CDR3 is TGTGCCAGCAGCTACCGGGAGTCAGTCGGCTACACCTTC. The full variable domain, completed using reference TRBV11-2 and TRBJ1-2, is EAGVAQSPRYKIIEKRQSVAFWCNPISGHATLYWYQQILGQGPKLLIQFQNNGVVDDSQLPKDRFSAERLKGVDSTLKIQPAKLEDSAVYLCASSYRESVGYTFGSGTRLTVV.

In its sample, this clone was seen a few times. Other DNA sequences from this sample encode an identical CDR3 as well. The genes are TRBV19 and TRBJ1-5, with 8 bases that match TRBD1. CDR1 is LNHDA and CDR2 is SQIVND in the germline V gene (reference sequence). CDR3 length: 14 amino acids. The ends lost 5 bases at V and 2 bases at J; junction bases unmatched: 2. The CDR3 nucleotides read TGTGCCAGTAGTGTGACAGGGGGCAATCAGCCCCAGCATTTT. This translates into CASSVTGGNQPQHF.

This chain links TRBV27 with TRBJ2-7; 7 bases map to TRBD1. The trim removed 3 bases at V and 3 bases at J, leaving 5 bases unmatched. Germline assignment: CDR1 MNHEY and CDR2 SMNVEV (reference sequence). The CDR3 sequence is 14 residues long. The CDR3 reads CASSFRDSSYEQYF. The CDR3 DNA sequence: TGTGCCAGCAGTTTCCGGGACAGCAGCTACGAGCAGTACTTC.

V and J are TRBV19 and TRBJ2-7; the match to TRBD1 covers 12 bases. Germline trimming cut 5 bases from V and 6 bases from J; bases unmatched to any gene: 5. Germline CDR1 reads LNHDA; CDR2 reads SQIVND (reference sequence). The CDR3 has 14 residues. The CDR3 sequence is CASSPGQGAFEQYF. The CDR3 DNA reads TGTGCCAGTAGTCCGGGACAGGGGGCGTTCGAGCAGTACTTC.

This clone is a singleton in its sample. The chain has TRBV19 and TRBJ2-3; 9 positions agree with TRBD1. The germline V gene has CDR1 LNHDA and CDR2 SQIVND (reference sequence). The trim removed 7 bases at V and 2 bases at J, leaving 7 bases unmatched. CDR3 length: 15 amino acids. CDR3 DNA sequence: TGTGCCAGTAACTCACAGGGGGCGTACACAGATACGCAGTATTTT. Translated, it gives CASNSQGAYTDTQYF.

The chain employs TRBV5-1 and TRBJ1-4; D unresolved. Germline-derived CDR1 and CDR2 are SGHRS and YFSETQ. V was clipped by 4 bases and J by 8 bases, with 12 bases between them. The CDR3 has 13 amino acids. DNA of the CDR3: TGCGCCAGCAGCATACACGGCGGCGAAAAACTGTTTTTT. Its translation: CASSIHGGEKLFF. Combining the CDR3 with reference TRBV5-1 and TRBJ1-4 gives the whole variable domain KAGVTQTPRYLIKTRGQQVTLSCSPISGHRSVSWYQQTPGQGLQFLFEYFSETQRNKGNFPGRFSGRQFSNSRSEMNVSTLELGDSALYLCASSIHGGEKLFFGSGTQLSVL.

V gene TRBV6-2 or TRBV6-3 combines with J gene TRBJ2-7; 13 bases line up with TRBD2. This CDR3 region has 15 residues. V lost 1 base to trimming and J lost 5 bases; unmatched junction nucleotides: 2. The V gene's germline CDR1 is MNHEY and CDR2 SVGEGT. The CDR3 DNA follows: TGTGCCAGCAGTTACTGGACTAGCGGGAGCGACGAGCAGTACTTC. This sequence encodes CASSYWTSGSDEQYF.

In nucleotides, the CDR3 is TGTGCCAGCAGCTTATCGGGAGAGACCCAGTACTTC. Residues: CASSLSGETQYF. The chain links TRBV11-2 to TRBJ2-5; no definite D call. Germline lookup yields CDR1 SGHAT and CDR2 FQNNGV. V was pared by 2 bases and J by 4 bases, with 5 bases between. This CDR3 contains 12 residues.

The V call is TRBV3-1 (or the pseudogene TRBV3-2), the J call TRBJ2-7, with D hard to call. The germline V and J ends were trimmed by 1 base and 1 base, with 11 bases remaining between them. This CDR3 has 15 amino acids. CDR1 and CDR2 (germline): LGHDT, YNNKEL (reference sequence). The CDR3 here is CASSQGNRPSYEQYF. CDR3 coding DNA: TGTGCCAGCAGCCAAGGAAACAGACCATCCTACGAGCAGTACTTC.